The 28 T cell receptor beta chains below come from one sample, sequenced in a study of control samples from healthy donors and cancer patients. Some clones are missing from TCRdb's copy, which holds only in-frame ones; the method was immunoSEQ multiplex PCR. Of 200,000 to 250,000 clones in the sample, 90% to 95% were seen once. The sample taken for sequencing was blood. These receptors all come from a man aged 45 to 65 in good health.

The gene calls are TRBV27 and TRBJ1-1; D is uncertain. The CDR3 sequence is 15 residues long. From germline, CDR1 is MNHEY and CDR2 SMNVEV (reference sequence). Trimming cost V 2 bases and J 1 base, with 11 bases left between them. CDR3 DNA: TGTGCCAGCAGTTTACGGGCAGGATGGAACACTGAAGCTTTCTTT. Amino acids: CASSLRAGWNTEAFF.

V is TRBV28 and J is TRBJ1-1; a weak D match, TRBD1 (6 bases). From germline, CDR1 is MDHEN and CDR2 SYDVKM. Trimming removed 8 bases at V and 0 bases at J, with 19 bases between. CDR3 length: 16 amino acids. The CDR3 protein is CASCTTGFFMNTEAFF. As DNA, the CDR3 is TGTGCCAGCTGTACTACAGGGTTCTTCATGAACACTGAAGCTTTCTTT.

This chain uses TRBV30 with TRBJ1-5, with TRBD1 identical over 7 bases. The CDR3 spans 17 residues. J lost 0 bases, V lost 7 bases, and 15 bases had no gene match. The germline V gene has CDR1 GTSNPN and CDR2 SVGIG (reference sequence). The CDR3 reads CASGGDRRSYSNQPQHF. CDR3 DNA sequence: TGTGCCTCGGGGGGGGACAGAAGATCCTATAGCAATCAGCCCCAGCATTTT. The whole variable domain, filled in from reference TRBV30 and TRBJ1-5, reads SQTIHQWPATLVQPVGSPLSLECTVEGTSNPNLYWYRQAAGRGLQLLFYSVGIGQISSEVPQNLSASRPQDRQFILSSKKLLLSDSGFYLCASGGDRRSYSNQPQHFGDGTRLSIL.

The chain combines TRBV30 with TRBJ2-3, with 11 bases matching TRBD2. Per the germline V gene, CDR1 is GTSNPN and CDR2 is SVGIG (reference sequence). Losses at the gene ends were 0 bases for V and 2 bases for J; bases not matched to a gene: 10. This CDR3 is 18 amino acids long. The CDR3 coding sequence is TGTGCCTGGAGTGTATCTCGGACTAGCGGGTTCCACACAGATACGCAGTATTTT. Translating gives CAWSVSRTSGFHTDTQYF.

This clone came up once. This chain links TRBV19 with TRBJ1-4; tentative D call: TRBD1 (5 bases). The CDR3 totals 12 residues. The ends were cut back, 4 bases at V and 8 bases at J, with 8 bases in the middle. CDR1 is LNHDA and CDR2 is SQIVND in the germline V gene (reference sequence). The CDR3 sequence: CASSRQKEKLFF. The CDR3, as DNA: TGTGCCAGTAGTAGACAGAAGGAAAAACTGTTTTTT.

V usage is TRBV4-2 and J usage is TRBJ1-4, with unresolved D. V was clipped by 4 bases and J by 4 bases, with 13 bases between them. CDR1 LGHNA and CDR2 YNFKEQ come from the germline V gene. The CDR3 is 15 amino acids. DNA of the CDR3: TGTGCCAGCAGCCTTCTACCGGGAAGTAATGAAAAACTGTTTTTT. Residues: CASSLLPGSNEKLFF.

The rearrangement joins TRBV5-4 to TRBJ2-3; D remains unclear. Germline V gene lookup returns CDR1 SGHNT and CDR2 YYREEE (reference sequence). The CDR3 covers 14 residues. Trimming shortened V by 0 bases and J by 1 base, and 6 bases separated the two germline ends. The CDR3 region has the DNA TGTGCCAGCAGCTTGGCCAAGGGCACAGATACGCAGTATTTT. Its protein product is CASSLAKGTDTQYF.

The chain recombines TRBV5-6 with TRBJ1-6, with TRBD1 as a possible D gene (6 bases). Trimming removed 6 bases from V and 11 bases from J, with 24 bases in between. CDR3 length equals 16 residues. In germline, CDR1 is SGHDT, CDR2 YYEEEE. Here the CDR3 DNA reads TGTGCCAGCACCATTTCACCGACAGGTCAGGTAGCACCCCTCCACTTT. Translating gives CASTISPTGQVAPLHF.

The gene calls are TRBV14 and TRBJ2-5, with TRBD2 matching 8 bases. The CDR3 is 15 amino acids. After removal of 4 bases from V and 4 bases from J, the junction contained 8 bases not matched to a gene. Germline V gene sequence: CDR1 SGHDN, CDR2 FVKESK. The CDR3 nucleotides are TGTGCCAGCAGCCCATTCCTCCGGGGGGGAGAGACCCAGTACTTC. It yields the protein CASSPFLRGGETQYF.

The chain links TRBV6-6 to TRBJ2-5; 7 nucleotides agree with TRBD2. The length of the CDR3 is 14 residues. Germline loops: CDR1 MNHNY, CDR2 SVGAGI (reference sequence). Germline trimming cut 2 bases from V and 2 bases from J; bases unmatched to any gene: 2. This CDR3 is CASSYTAGQETQYF. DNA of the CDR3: TGTGCCAGCAGTTACACAGCGGGACAAGAGACCCAGTACTTC.

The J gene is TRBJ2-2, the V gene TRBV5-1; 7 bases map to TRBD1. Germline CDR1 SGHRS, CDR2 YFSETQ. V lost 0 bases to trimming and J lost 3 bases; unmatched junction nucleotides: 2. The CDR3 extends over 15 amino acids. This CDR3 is CASSLEGGYTGELFF. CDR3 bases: TGCGCCAGCAGCTTGGAAGGGGGCTACACCGGGGAGCTGTTTTTT.

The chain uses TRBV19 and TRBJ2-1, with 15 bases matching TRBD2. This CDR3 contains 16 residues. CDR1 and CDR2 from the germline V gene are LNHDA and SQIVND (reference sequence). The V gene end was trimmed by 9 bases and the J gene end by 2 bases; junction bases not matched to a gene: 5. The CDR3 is CASRTSGGATYNEQFF. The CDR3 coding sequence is TGTGCCAGCAGGACTAGCGGGGGGGCTACCTACAATGAGCAGTTCTTC.

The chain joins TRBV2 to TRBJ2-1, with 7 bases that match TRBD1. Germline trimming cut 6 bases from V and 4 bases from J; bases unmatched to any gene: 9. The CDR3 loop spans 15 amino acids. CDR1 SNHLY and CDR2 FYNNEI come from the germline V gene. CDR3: CASRATGTAYNEQFF. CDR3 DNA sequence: TGTGCCAGCAGAGCCACCGGGACAGCTTACAATGAGCAGTTCTTC.

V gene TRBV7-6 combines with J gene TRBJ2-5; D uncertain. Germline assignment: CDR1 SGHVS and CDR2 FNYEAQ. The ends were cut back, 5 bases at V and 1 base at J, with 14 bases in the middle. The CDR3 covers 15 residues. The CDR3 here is CASSPAGQIQETQYF. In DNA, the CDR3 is TGTGCCAGCAGCCCGGCCGGGCAAATCCAAGAGACCCAGTACTTC.

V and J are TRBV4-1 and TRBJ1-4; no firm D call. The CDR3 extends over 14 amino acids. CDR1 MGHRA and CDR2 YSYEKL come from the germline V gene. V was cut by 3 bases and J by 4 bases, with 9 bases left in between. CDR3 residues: CASSHRTYNEKLFF. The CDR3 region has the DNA TGCGCCAGCAGCCACAGAACCTATAATGAAAAACTGTTTTTT.

The DNA of the CDR3 is TGTGCCAGCAGCTTAACTCAGGGTAGCAATCAGCCCCAGCATTTT. Its translation is CASSLTQGSNQPQHF. The chain couples TRBV11-2 to TRBJ1-5; a possible D gene is TRBD1 (5 bases). CDR3 length: 15 residues. Germline V gives CDR1 SGHAT, CDR2 FQNNGV. Trimming left V 2 bases short and J 0 bases short, with 8 bases between.

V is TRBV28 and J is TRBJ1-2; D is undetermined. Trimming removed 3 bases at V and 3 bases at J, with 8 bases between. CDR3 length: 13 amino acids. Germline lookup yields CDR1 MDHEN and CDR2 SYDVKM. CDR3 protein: CASSFAAYYGYTF. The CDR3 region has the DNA TGTGCCAGCAGTTTCGCCGCGTACTATGGCTACACCTTC.

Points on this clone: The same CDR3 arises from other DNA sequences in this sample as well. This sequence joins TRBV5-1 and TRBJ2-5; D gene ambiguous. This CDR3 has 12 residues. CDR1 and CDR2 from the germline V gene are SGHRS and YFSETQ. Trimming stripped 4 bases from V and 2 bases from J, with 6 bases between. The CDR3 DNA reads TGCGCCAGCAGCGAGCCACAAGAGACCCAGTACTTC. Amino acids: CASSEPQETQYF. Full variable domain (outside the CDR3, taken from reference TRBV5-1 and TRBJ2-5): KAGVTQTPRYLIKTRGQQVTLSCSPISGHRSVSWYQQTPGQGLQFLFEYFSETQRNKGNFPGRFSGRQFSNSRSEMNVSTLELGDSALYLCASSEPQETQYFGPGTRLLVL.

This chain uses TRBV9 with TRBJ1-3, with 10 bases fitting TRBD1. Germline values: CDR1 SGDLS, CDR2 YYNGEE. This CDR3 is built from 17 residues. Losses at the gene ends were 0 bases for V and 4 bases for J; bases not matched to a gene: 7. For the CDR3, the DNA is TGTGCCAGCAGCGTAGATGGGGGACAGGGGTCGGGAAACACCATATATTTT. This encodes CASSVDGGQGSGNTIYF.

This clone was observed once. The CDR3 sequence: CASSPRINYGYTF. The CDR3 nucleotides are TGTGCCAGCAGTCCCCGGATAAACTATGGCTACACCTTC. The V call is TRBV12-3 or TRBV12-4, the J call TRBJ1-2, with D unclear. This CDR3 spans 13 amino acids. Trimming shortened V by 5 bases and J by 2 bases, and 9 bases separated the two germline ends.

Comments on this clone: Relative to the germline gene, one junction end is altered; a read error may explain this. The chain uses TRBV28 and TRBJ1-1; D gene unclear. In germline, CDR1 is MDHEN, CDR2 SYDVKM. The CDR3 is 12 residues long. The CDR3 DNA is TGTGCCAGCAGTTCGTTCCTTCTGAATGGTAGCTTT. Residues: CASSSFLLNGSF. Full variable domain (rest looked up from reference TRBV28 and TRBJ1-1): DVKVTQSSRYLVKRTGEKVFLECVQDMDHENMFWYRQDPGLGLRLIYFSYDVKMKEKGDIPEGYSVSREKKERFSLILESASTNQTSMYLCASSSFLLNGSFGQGTRLTVV.

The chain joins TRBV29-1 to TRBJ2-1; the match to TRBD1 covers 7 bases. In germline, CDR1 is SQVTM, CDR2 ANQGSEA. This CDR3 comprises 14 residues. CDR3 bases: TGCAGTGCGAGGGGGCCAGGGGATTACAATGAGCAGTTCTTC. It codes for CSARGPGDYNEQFF.

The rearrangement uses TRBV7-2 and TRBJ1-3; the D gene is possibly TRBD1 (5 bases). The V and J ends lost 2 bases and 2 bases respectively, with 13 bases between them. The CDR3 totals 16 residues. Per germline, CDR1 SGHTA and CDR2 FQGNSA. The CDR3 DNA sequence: TGTGCCAGCAGCTTAACCGGGACTGACGCTGGAAACACCATATATTTT. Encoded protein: CASSLTGTDAGNTIYF.

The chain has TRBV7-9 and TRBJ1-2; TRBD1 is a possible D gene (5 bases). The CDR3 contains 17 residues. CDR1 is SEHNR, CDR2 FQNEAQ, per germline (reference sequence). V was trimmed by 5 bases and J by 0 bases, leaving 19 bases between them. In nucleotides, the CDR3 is TGTGCCAGCAGCAGACACTTAACAGGTCAACCTAACTATGGCTACACCTTC. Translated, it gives CASSRHLTGQPNYGYTF.

The CDR3 reads CASSPTYLEKLFF. The CDR3, as DNA: TGTGCCAGCTCACCTACCTACCTTGAAAAACTGTTTTTT. The chain combines TRBV18 with TRBJ1-4; D unresolved. CDR3 length: 13 residues. Germline values: CDR1 KGHSH, CDR2 LQKENI. Trimming took 3 bases from V and 7 from J, leaving 9 bases between them.

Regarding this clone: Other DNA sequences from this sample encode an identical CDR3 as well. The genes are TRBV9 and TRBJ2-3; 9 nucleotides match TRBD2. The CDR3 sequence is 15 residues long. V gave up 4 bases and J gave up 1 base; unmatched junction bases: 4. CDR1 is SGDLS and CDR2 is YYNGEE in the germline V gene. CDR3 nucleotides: TGTGCCAGCAGCCCAAGGACTAGCGGCACAGATACGCAGTATTTT. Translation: CASSPRTSGTDTQYF.

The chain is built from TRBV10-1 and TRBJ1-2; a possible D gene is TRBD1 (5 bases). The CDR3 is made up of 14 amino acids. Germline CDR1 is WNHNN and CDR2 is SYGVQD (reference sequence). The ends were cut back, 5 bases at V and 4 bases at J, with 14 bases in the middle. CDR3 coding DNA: TGCGCCAGCAGTCCTGCGACAGCCTCCTATGGCTACACCTTC. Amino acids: CASSPATASYGYTF.

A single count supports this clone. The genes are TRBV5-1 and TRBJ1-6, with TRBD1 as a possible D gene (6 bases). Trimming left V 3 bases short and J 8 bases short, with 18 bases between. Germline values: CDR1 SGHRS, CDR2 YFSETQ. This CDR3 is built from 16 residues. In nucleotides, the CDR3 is TGCGCCAGCAGCTCCCGGGGGCGCGTCGAGGATTCACCCCTCCACTTT. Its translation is CASSSRGRVEDSPLHF. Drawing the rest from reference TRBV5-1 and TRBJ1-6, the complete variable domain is KAGVTQTPRYLIKTRGQQVTLSCSPISGHRSVSWYQQTPGQGLQFLFEYFSETQRNKGNFPGRFSGRQFSNSRSEMNVSTLELGDSALYLCASSSRGRVEDSPLHFGNGTRLTVT.